The next 21 T cell receptor beta chains were all read from a single sample in a study of cytomegalovirus exposure and HLA in healthy donors. In the PCR, 60 Vbeta and 13 Jbeta primers were used. Generated by immunoSEQ multiplex PCR, the TCRdb table keeps only in-frame clones and is missing some. The sample contains approximately 160,000 clones, 75% to 85% of which appear only once. Sequenced: PBMCs. These receptors came from a female donor in good health and CMV-seronegative.

The V and J genes are TRBV18 and TRBJ2-5; possibly TRBD2 for D (5 bases). The CDR3 consists of 16 residues. Germline CDR1 reads KGHSH; CDR2 reads LQKENI. The V end was cut by 1 base, the J end by 1 base, with 13 bases between. CDR3 nucleotide sequence: TGTGCCAGCTCACCACGGGTTTCTGGAGGCCAAGAGACCCAGTACTTC. Amino acids: CASSPRVSGGQETQYF.

This clone was found once. A read error may produce the germline difference seen at one junction end. This chain connects TRBV13 to TRBJ1-1, with 7 nucleotides matching TRBD1. Germline values: CDR1 PRHDT, CDR2 FYEKMQ (reference sequence). The CDR3 runs 14 residues. CDR3 sequence (DNA): TGTGCCAGCACCTTAACAGGGGAGAACACTGAAGCTTTCTTT. Its protein is CASTLTGENTEAFF.

The chain uses TRBV4-2 and TRBJ2-2; 11 nucleotides line up with TRBD2. V shed 4 bases, J shed 0 bases, and the junction held 7 bases outside the gene matches. CDR3 size: 18 residues. In germline, CDR1 is LGHNA, CDR2 YNFKEQ. The CDR3 DNA reads as TGTGCCAGCAGCCTTCGACTAGCGGGATCATCGAACACCGGGGAGCTGTTTTTT. This encodes CASSLRLAGSSNTGELFF.

The chain joins TRBV1 to TRBJ2-1; the DNA was not compared with TRBD2, the D call given in the table. TRBV1 is a known pseudogene. The length of the CDR3 is 16 residues. The CDR3 here is CTSSQDRTSGYNEQFF. CDR3 nucleotide sequence: TGCACCAGCAGCCAAGATCGGACTAGCGGGTACAATGAGCAGTTCTTC.

The V and J genes are TRBV4-3 and TRBJ1-3, with D maybe TRBD1 (6 bases). The CDR3 is 15 residues long. V shed 3 bases and J shed 4 bases, with 13 bases lying between them. The V gene's germline CDR1 is LGHNA and CDR2 YSLEER. This CDR3 reads CASSQGQGPGNTIYF. The CDR3 bases are TGCGCCAGCAGCCAGGGACAAGGCCCCGGAAACACCATATATTTT.

A few counts support this clone. The chain joins TRBV28 to TRBJ1-1, with 9 positions matching TRBD1. The CDR3 loop spans 15 amino acids. V shed 8 bases and J 3 bases; nucleotides not matched to a gene: 10. Germline lookup yields CDR1 MDHEN and CDR2 SYDVKM. The CDR3 coding sequence is TGTGCCAGCGGGATCATGAGGACAGGGGACACTGAAGCTTTCTTT. This encodes CASGIMRTGDTEAFF. The full variable domain, completed using reference TRBV28 and TRBJ1-1, is DVKVTQSSRYLVKRTGEKVFLECVQDMDHENMFWYRQDPGLGLRLIYFSYDVKMKEKGDIPEGYSVSREKKERFSLILESASTNQTSMYLCASGIMRTGDTEAFFGQGTRLTVV.

This clone was seen more than once but under ten times. V and J are TRBV7-2 and TRBJ1-4; no clear D gene. V was trimmed by 2 bases and J by 5 bases, leaving 12 bases between them. The germline gives CDR1 SGHTA, CDR2 FQGNSA. The CDR3 totals 15 residues. CDR3 amino acids: CASSLSTNRNEKLFF. CDR3 bases: TGTGCCAGCAGCTTAAGCACGAACAGAAATGAAAAACTGTTTTTT. Complete variable domain (other parts from reference TRBV7-2 and TRBJ1-4): GAGVSQSPSNKVTEKGKDVELRCDPISGHTALYWYRQSLGQGLEFLIYFQGNSAPDKSGLPSDRFSAERTGGSVSTLTIQRTQQEDSAVYLCASSLSTNRNEKLFFGSGTQLSVL.

The chain is built from TRBV28 and TRBJ2-7, with TRBD2 identical over 8 bases. Germline V gene lookup returns CDR1 MDHEN and CDR2 SYDVKM. This CDR3 spans 13 amino acids. The CDR3 loop is CAANREGGYEQYF. CDR3 nucleotides: TGTGCAGCAAACCGGGAGGGGGGGTACGAGCAGTACTTC. Full variable domain (rest looked up from reference TRBV28 and TRBJ2-7): DVKVTQSSRYLVKRTGEKVFLECVQDMDHENMFWYRQDPGLGLRLIYFSYDVKMKEKGDIPEGYSVSREKKERFSLILESASTNQTSMYLCAANREGGYEQYFGPGTRLTVT.

The V call is TRBV7-2, the J call TRBJ2-7, with 11 bases that match TRBD2. Germline CDR1 and CDR2: SGHTA and FQGNSA. The CDR3 is made up of 14 amino acids. Losses at the gene ends were 1 base for V and 6 bases for J; bases not matched to a gene: 2. CDR3: CASSLVAGGPEQYF. The CDR3 DNA sequence: TGTGCCAGCAGCTTAGTAGCGGGGGGGCCCGAGCAGTACTTC.

This clone was seen a handful of times. CDR3: CASSLRPSGRQSIYEQYF. The CDR3, as DNA: TGTGCCAGCAGCTTACGTCCTAGCGGGAGGCAATCTATTTACGAGCAGTACTTC. The chain employs TRBV7-2 and TRBJ2-7; 11 nucleotides line up with TRBD2. The germline V gene encodes CDR1 SGHTA and CDR2 FQGNSA. J was trimmed by 4 bases and V by 2 bases; bases with no gene match: 13. The CDR3 contains 18 residues.

The genes are TRBV7-9 and TRBJ1-4, with 10 nucleotides matching TRBD1. Germline values: CDR1 SEHNR, CDR2 FQNEAQ (reference sequence). J lost 0 bases, V lost 4 bases, and 11 bases had no gene match. The CDR3 extends over 19 amino acids. CDR3 in DNA: TGTGCCAGCAGCTCAGGGACAGGGGTATACGCTGCAACTAATGAAAAACTGTTTTTT. Translated, it gives CASSSGTGVYAATNEKLFF.

V is TRBV19 and J is TRBJ1-2; 9 bases map to TRBD1. The CDR3 has 13 residues. Germline V gives CDR1 LNHDA, CDR2 SQIVND (reference sequence). V was pared by 9 bases and J by 6 bases, with 8 bases of the junction left unmatched. The CDR3, as DNA: TGTGCCAGCCTCCCCAGGACAGGGGATGGCTACACCTTC. It yields the protein CASLPRTGDGYTF.

The rearrangement links TRBV7-2 to TRBJ2-5; 9 bases match TRBD2. Trimming removed 5 bases from V and 5 bases from J; junction bases left unmatched: 12. The CDR3 consists of 16 residues. Germline assignment: CDR1 SGHTA and CDR2 FQGNSA. The CDR3 coding sequence is TGTGCCAGCAGCCGTAGGAAGCTAGCGGGAATCGAGACCCAGTACTTC. Amino acids: CASSRRKLAGIETQYF.

V is TRBV5-1 and J is TRBJ1-2, with D uncertain. The ends were cut back, 3 bases at V and 5 bases at J, with 11 bases in the middle. The CDR3 loop spans 13 amino acids. Germline V lookup: CDR1 SGHRS, CDR2 YFSETQ. Here the CDR3 DNA reads TGCGCCAGCAGCTCCCACGGGGAGTATGGCTACACCTTC. Amino acid sequence: CASSSHGEYGYTF.

The chain recombines TRBV7-2 with TRBJ2-7; D call uncertain. The CDR3 is 12 amino acids. V shed 5 bases and J shed 6 bases, with 11 bases lying between them. CDR1 is SGHTA and CDR2 is FQGNSA in the germline V gene. In DNA, the CDR3 is TGTGCCAGCAGCCAAGAGAGTTCCGAGCAGTACTTC. Translated, it gives CASSQESSEQYF.

This sequence joins TRBV7-9 and TRBJ1-1; no definite D call. The germline V gene encodes CDR1 SEHNR and CDR2 FQNEAQ (reference sequence). There are 12 residues in the CDR3. Trimming removed 2 bases at V and 7 bases at J, with 8 bases between. The CDR3: CASSLSRVEAFF. CDR3 sequence (DNA): TGTGCCAGCAGCTTATCGAGGGTTGAAGCTTTCTTT.

The chain employs TRBV5-8 and TRBJ2-5; perhaps TRBD1 as D (6 bases). CDR3 length: 14 residues. Trimming stripped 4 bases from V and 5 bases from J, with 15 bases between. The germline V gene encodes CDR1 SGHTS and CDR2 YDEGEE. The CDR3 loop reads CASSKPTGSETQYF. CDR3 DNA sequence: TGTGCCAGCAGCAAACCGACAGGATCCGAGACCCAGTACTTC. Complete variable domain (other parts from reference TRBV5-8 and TRBJ2-5): EAGVTQSPTHLIKTRGQQATLRCSPISGHTSVYWYQQALGLGLQFLLWYDEGEERNRGNFPPRFSGRQFPNYSSELNVNALELEDSALYLCASSKPTGSETQYFGPGTRLLVL.

The chain uses TRBV2 and TRBJ2-5, with D possibly matching TRBD2 (6 bases). Germline V lookup: CDR1 SNHLY, CDR2 FYNNEI. The germline V and J ends were trimmed by 8 bases and 1 base, with 11 bases remaining between them. This CDR3 region has 13 residues. This chain's CDR3 is CASHGTPQETQYF. The CDR3 DNA reads TGTGCCAGCCATGGGACTCCCCAAGAGACCCAGTACTTC.

This clone was picked up one time. The J gene is TRBJ1-2, the V gene TRBV9; tentatively, D is TRBD1 (6 bases). This CDR3 region has 16 residues. V was clipped by 2 bases and J by 5 bases, with 19 bases between them. CDR1 and CDR2 from the germline V gene are SGDLS and YYNGEE. This CDR3 is CASSVGGVWGHYGYTF. In DNA form, the CDR3 reads TGTGCCAGCAGCGTGGGGGGGGTCTGGGGGCATTATGGCTACACCTTC.

This chain uses TRBV7-2 with TRBJ2-3, with 8 bases lining up with TRBD2. The CDR3 covers 16 residues. V dropped 1 base and J dropped 6; count of bases not matched to a gene: 9. Germline V gene data show CDR1 as SGHTA and CDR2 as FQGNSA. CDR3 DNA sequence: TGTGCCAGCAGCTTAGAGTTCGCGCGGGGGGCGGATACGCAGTATTTT. It specifies CASSLEFARGADTQYF.

The V call is TRBV7-6, the J call TRBJ2-3; D is uncertain. The CDR3 has 15 amino acids. Trimming cost V 5 bases and J 4 bases, with 16 bases left between them. The V gene's germline CDR1 is SGHVS and CDR2 FNYEAQ. The CDR3 is CASSPWLDEADTQYF. CDR3 DNA sequence: TGTGCCAGCAGCCCGTGGCTGGATGAGGCAGATACGCAGTATTTT.